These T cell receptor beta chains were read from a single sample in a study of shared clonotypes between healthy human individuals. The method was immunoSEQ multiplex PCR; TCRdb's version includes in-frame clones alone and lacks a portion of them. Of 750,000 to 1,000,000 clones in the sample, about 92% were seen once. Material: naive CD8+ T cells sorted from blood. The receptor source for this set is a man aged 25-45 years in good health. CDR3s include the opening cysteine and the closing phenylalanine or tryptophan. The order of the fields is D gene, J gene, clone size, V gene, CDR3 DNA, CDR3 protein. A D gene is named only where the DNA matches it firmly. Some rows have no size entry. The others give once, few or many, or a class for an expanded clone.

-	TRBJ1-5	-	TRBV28	TGTGCCAGCAGTCCTGGCACGGTTCAGCCCCAGCATTTT	CASSPGTVQPQHF
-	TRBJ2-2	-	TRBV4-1	TGCGCCAGCAGCCAAAGGACACAAACCGGGGAGCTGTTTTTT	CASSQRTQTGELFF
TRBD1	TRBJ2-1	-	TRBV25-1	TGTGCCAGCAGACAGGGGGCCCCGGGCTACGGCAATGAGCAGTTCTTC	CASRQGAPGYGNEQFF
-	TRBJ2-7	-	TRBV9	TGTGCCAGCAGCGTAGCCTCCTCCTACGAGCAGTACTTC	CASSVASSYEQYF
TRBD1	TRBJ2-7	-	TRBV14	TGTGCCAGCAGCCAACTGGGACAGGGCTTTGGTTGGGAGCAGTACTTC	CASSQLGQGFGWEQYF
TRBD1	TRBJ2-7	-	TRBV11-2	TGTGCCAGCAGCTTCAGGGGGAACGAGCAGTACTTC	CASSFRGNEQYF
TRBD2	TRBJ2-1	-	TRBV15	TGTGCCACCAGCAGAGGAAAAGCGGGAGGTGGTAATGAGCAGTTCTTC	CATSRGKAGGGNEQFF
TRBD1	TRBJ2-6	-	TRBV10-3	TGTGCCATCAGTCCGGGACAGGGGTCTGGGGCCAACGTCCTGACTTTC	CAISPGQGSGANVLTF
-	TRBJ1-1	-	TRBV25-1	TGTGCCAGCAGTGATCCGGGGGTTATGGGCGTTGGAGTTATCTTT	CASSDPGVMGVGVIF
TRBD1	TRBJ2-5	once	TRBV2	TGTGCCAGCAGCCCCGGACAGGGGTTAGCAGAGACCCAGTACTTC	CASSPGQGLAETQYF
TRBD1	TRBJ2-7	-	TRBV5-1	TGCGCCAGCAGCAACGATGGGACAGGAGCCTACGAGCAGTACTTC	CASSNDGTGAYEQYF
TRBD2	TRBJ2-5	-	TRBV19	TGTGCCAGTAGTCCGACTAGCGGGGGGACCCAGTACTTC	CASSPTSGGTQYF
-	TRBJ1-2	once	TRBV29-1	TGCAGCGTGAGATTTTTAACAGAGGCCTATGGCTACACCTTC	CSVRFLTEAYGYTF
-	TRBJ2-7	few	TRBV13	TGTGCCAGCAGCCCAAACTACTCGGGCTACGAGCAGTACTTC	CASSPNYSGYEQYF
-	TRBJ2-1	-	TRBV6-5	TGTGCCAGCAGTTACTCTTATTACAATGAGCAGTTCTTC	CASSYSYYNEQFF
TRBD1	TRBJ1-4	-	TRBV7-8	TGTGCCAGCAGCTCAGGGGGGAATGAAAAACTGTTTTTT	CASSSGGNEKLFF
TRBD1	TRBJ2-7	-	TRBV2	TGTGCCAGCAGTGAACAATTCCGGACAGGCTCCTACGAGCAGTACTTC	CASSEQFRTGSYEQYF
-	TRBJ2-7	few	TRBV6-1	TGTGCCACCGAACCTACCGGGACGGTATACGAGCAGTACTTC	CATEPTGTVYEQYF
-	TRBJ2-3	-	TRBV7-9	TGTGCCAGCAGCTACACCTCAGGGGCCCTCCAGGACACAGATACGCAGTATTTT	CASSYTSGALQDTDTQYF
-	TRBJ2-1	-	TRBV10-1	TGCGCCAGCAGCTCCGGACAGCCTTACAATGAGCAGTTCTTC	CASSSGQPYNEQFF